The sequence of this T cell receptor beta chain was determined in a study of blood T cell repertoires in COVID-19. Study in general: Acute-phase and convalescent COVID-19 samples originated in the United States, Italy and Spain. PBMCs, B-cell-depleted T cells, or T cells were the source of the cDNA or gDNA that made up the material.

The CDR3 loop spans 13 amino acids. Trimming cost V 4 bases and J 2 bases, with 9 bases left between them. The germline V gene encodes CDR1 SGHAT and CDR2 FQNNGV. Authors' processing steps: Quantification of nucleated cells was approximated via reference gene primer amplification. Profiled with immunoSEQ multiplex PCR; TCRdb holds only in-frame clones, not every one. That table supplies the V and J calls and clone size; D and trimming were determined from the DNA. The sample carries over 60,000 clones, approximately 89% recorded once. The TCR originated in a woman of 80 years or more with active or convalescent COVID-19. The sequencing input was peripheral blood. This rearrangement joins TRBV11-2 to TRBJ2-7; D not resolved. CDR3 in amino acids: CASSSQSTYEQYF. Here the CDR3 DNA reads TGTGCCAGCAGCTCCCAATCTACCTACGAGCAGTACTTC.